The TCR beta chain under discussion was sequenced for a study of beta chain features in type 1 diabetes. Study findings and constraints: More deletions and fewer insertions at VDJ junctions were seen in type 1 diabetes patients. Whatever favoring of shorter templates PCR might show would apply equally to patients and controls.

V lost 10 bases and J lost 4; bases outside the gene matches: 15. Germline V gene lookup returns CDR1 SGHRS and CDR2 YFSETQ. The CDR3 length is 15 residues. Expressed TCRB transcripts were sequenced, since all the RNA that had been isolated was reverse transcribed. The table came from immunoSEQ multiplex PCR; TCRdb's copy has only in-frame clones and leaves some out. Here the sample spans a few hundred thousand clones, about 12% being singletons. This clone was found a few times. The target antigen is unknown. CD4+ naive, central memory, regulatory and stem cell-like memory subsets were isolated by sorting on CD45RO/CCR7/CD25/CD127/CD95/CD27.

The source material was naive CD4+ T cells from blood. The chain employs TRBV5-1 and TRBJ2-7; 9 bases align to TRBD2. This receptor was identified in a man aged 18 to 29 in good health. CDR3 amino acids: CASTPGLAGRYEQYF. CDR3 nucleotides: TGCGCCTCTACCCCCGGGCTAGCGGGAAGGTACGAGCAGTACTTC.